The 28 T cell receptor beta chains presented below share a single source sample, sequenced in a study of T cell responses to AZD1222 COVID-19 vaccine. Only in-frame clones appear in the TCRdb table, and some are missing; sequencing was by immunoSEQ multiplex PCR. The sample includes over 90,000 clones, around nine tenths seen only once; the top ten take around 20%. This sample comprised peripheral blood, obtained on day 0 of AZD1222 vaccination. Receptors were obtained from an adult in good health.

The V and J genes are TRBV6-1 and TRBJ1-6; D is undetermined. CDR3 length: 15 residues. The ends were cut back, 0 bases at V and 6 bases at J, with 9 bases in the middle. Germline V gives CDR1 MNHNS, CDR2 SASEGT. The CDR3 DNA reads TGTGCCAGCAGTGAAGCATGGGGTTCTAATTCACCCCTCCACTTT. Translation gives CASSEAWGSNSPLHF.

This chain links TRBV7-9 with TRBJ1-4; the D is unclear. This CDR3 has 12 amino acids. Germline values: CDR1 SEHNR, CDR2 FQNEAQ (reference sequence). V shed 4 bases and J shed 15 bases, with 15 bases lying between them. The CDR3 reads CASSSTDLLLFF. The CDR3 DNA reads TGTGCCAGCAGCTCCACCGATCTCCTTTTGTTTTTT.

The rearrangement uses TRBV6-5 and TRBJ1-2; 8 bases are shared with TRBD1. The CDR3 runs to 15 residues. J gave up 4 bases and V 3 bases, and 7 bases lay outside the gene matches. CDR1 is MNHEY, CDR2 SVGAGI, per germline. CDR3 sequence reads: CASSYGEGTGYGYTF. The CDR3 DNA is TGTGCCAGCAGTTATGGTGAGGGGACAGGCTATGGCTACACCTTC.

The chain employs TRBV6-5 and TRBJ1-1; D is possibly TRBD1 (5 bases). The CDR3 covers 13 residues. Germline assignment: CDR1 MNHEY and CDR2 SVGAGI. Trimming cost V 7 bases and J 4 bases, with 13 bases left between them. The CDR3 spells CASTRGIGTEAFF. The CDR3 DNA sequence: TGTGCCAGCACGAGGGGTATTGGCACTGAAGCTTTCTTT.

The V call is TRBV4-3, the J call TRBJ1-2, with D unresolved. CDR1 and CDR2 (germline): LGHNA, YSLEER. V dropped 2 bases and J dropped 8 bases, with 15 bases sitting between them. CDR3 size: 14 residues. CDR3 nucleotide sequence: TGCGCCAGCAGCCAACCGGCCGAGGAACGAGGCTACACCTTC. Residues: CASSQPAEERGYTF.

The rearrangement joins TRBV11-2 to TRBJ1-6; D is unclear. This CDR3 has 16 residues. V was trimmed by 5 bases and J by 1 base, leaving 12 bases between them. Germline CDR1 and CDR2: SGHAT and FQNNGV. CDR3 amino acids: CASSPTARSYNSPLHF. The CDR3 region has the DNA TGTGCCAGCAGCCCGACGGCAAGGTCCTATAATTCACCCCTCCACTTT.

The chain uses TRBV6-2 or TRBV6-3 and TRBJ1-1; TRBD1 matches 12 bases. CDR1 is MNHEY, CDR2 SVGEGT, per germline. J lost 1 base, V lost 6 bases, and 12 bases had no gene match. This CDR3 has 18 residues. In nucleotides, the CDR3 is TGTGCCAGCAGCCCTCCCCCCGGGACAGGGGGCACGAACACTGAAGCTTTCTTT. It specifies CASSPPPGTGGTNTEAFF.

This chain uses TRBV6-5 with TRBJ1-1; D is uncertain. CDR1 is MNHEY and CDR2 is SVGAGI in the germline V gene. This CDR3 comprises 13 residues. V lost 5 bases, J lost 0 bases, and 7 bases lay in between. CDR3 in amino acids: CASSPSVNTEAFF. CDR3 nucleotide sequence: TGTGCCAGCAGTCCATCAGTGAACACTGAAGCTTTCTTT.

The chain links TRBV7-2 to TRBJ2-7, with 14 bases lining up with TRBD2. Looked up from germline, CDR1 is SGHTA and CDR2 is FQGNSA. The CDR3 consists of 18 residues. With V trimmed by 5 bases and J by 3 bases, 12 bases remained unmatched. The CDR3 sequence is CASSTGLAGGRSIYEQYF. The CDR3 DNA reads TGTGCCAGCAGCACCGGACTAGCGGGAGGTCGGTCGATCTACGAGCAGTACTTC.

This CDR3 is CASSERISNEKLFF. CDR3 nucleotides: TGTGCCAGCAGTGAAAGGATCTCTAATGAAAAACTGTTTTTT. This rearrangement joins TRBV2 to TRBJ1-4; no clear D gene. This CDR3 has 14 amino acids. Germline V CDR1 and CDR2: SNHLY, FYNNEI. Between the trimmed V and J ends, which lost 2 bases and 3 bases, there was a span of 7 bases.

The chain recombines TRBV6-5 with TRBJ1-2; 10 bases line up with TRBD1. This CDR3 comprises 13 residues. Germline CDR1 is MNHEY and CDR2 is SVGAGI. The J segment lost 4 bases and the V segment lost 10 bases, leaving 6 bases of the junction unmatched. The CDR3 DNA reads as TGTGCCACCGAGACAGGGGGCGGCTATGGCTACACCTTC. This translates into CATETGGGYGYTF.

J is TRBJ2-7 and V is TRBV27; the match to TRBD2 covers 12 bases. V lost 7 bases and J lost 4; bases outside the gene matches: 8. Germline V gene sequence: CDR1 MNHEY, CDR2 SMNVEV (reference sequence). CDR3 length equals 15 residues. For the CDR3, the DNA is TGTGCCAGCACCCACGGACTAGCGGGATCATACGAGCAGTACTTC. Protein sequence: CASTHGLAGSYEQYF.

The V and J genes are TRBV28 and TRBJ1-2; the D is unclear. The length of the CDR3 is 12 residues. Germline values: CDR1 MDHEN, CDR2 SYDVKM. Trimming stripped 6 bases from V and 6 bases from J, with 11 bases between. The CDR3 loop reads CASSLRADGYTF. In nucleotides, the CDR3 is TGTGCCAGCAGCCTACGGGCCGATGGCTACACCTTC.

The DNA of the CDR3 is TGTGCCAGCAGTTTAGACTGGAGCTCCTACGAGCAGTACTTC. Its protein product is CASSLDWSSYEQYF. The J gene is TRBJ2-7, the V gene TRBV28; D not certain. The CDR3 length is 14 residues. The V and J ends lost 2 bases and 0 bases respectively, with 8 bases between them. Germline CDR1 reads MDHEN; CDR2 reads SYDVKM.

The chain couples TRBV12-3 or TRBV12-4 to TRBJ2-1; D is unclear. This CDR3 region has 13 residues. The ends were cut back, 6 bases at V and 8 bases at J, with 14 bases in the middle. The CDR3 sequence: CASSFTAVDEQFF. The CDR3 DNA reads as TGTGCCAGCAGCTTTACCGCGGTGGATGAGCAGTTCTTC.

The chain employs TRBV10-3 and TRBJ1-1, with a tentative D call TRBD1 (6 bases). The V end was cut by 8 bases, the J end by 2 bases, with 12 bases between. This CDR3 contains 13 residues. Germline CDR1 and CDR2: ENHRY and SYGVKD. The CDR3 sequence: CAISVGGNTEAFF. The CDR3, as DNA: TGTGCCATCTCCGTAGGGGGAAACACTGAAGCTTTCTTT.

This sequence joins TRBV7-2 and TRBJ2-7; perhaps D is TRBD1 or TRBD2 (7 bases each). Germline V gene sequence: CDR1 SGHTA, CDR2 FQGNSA. Trimming removed 5 bases at V and 6 bases at J, with 14 bases between. The CDR3 is made up of 13 amino acids. CDR3 bases: TGTGCCAGCAGCGCCCAGGGGGGGGGCGAGCAGTACTTC. It codes for CASSAQGGGEQYF.

The chain links TRBV6-9 to TRBJ1-5; D unclear. Between the trimmed V and J ends, which lost 10 bases and 9 bases, there was a span of 10 bases. The CDR3 sequence is 10 residues long. Per the germline V gene, CDR1 is MNHGY and CDR2 is SVAAGI. CDR3 bases: TGTGCCACAGTCCGATGGCCCCAGCATTTT. Its protein product is CATVRWPQHF.

This chain joins TRBV19 and TRBJ2-2; D may be TRBD2 (7 bases). Trimming shortened V by 7 bases and J by 7 bases, and 16 bases separated the two germline ends. The CDR3 sequence is 14 residues long. Per the germline V gene, CDR1 is LNHDA and CDR2 is SQIVND (reference sequence). This chain's CDR3 is CASKGGQVVGELFF. DNA for the CDR3: TGTGCCAGTAAGGGGGGGCAGGTCGTCGGGGAGCTGTTTTTT.

V usage is TRBV6-5 and J usage is TRBJ1-5, with TRBD1 as a possible D gene (5 bases). CDR1 MNHEY and CDR2 SVGAGI come from the germline V gene. V dropped 7 bases and J dropped 11 bases, with 15 bases sitting between them. The CDR3 length is 12 residues. The CDR3 nucleotides are TGTGCCAGCACAACTGGGTCAGGGACCCAGCATTTT. It specifies CASTTGSGTQHF.

The rearrangement links TRBV6-5 to TRBJ2-7; the D call may be TRBD1 or TRBD2 (5 bases each). The CDR3 length is 14 residues. V lost 7 bases and J lost 4, with 17 bases in between. Germline V gene lookup returns CDR1 MNHEY and CDR2 SVGAGI. The CDR3 region is CASTREGQGYEQYF. CDR3 bases: TGTGCCAGCACTCGTGAGGGGCAGGGTTACGAGCAGTACTTC.

The chain has TRBV23-1 and TRBJ1-5, with a tentative D call TRBD1 (5 bases). TRBV23-1 is known as an ORF, though its function is uncertain. V gave up 3 bases and J gave up 1 base, with 7 bases separating them. The CDR3 covers 14 residues. This chain's CDR3 is CASSHRDSNQPQHF. CDR3 in DNA: TGCGCCAGCAGTCACCGGGACAGCAATCAGCCCCAGCATTTT.

The rearrangement joins TRBV6-6 to TRBJ2-2, with TRBD1 matching 10 bases. V lost 1 base to trimming and J lost 4 bases; unmatched junction nucleotides: 3. In germline, CDR1 is MNHNY, CDR2 SVGAGI (reference sequence). The CDR3 covers 16 residues. Here the CDR3 reads CASSYYGTGVTGELFF. The CDR3 DNA follows: TGTGCCAGCAGTTACTACGGGACAGGGGTCACCGGGGAGCTGTTTTTT.

The chain recombines TRBV18 with TRBJ1-2, with 9 bases matching TRBD1. The V gene end was trimmed by 6 bases and the J gene end by 1 base; junction bases not matched to a gene: 9. Germline CDR1 is KGHSH and CDR2 is LQKENI. CDR3 length equals 16 residues. Written as DNA, the CDR3 is TGTGCCAGCTCTTCCCGGGGACAGGGCCTTAACTATGGCTACACCTTC. Its translation: CASSSRGQGLNYGYTF.

This chain joins TRBV18 and TRBJ1-6, with 9 bases aligning to TRBD1. V trimming: 1 base; J trimming: 1 base; junction bases outside the gene matches: 5. CDR3 length: 18 amino acids. The germline CDR1 and CDR2 sequences are KGHSH and LQKENI. The CDR3 protein is CASSPLGQGSSYNSPLHF. The CDR3 DNA follows: TGTGCCAGCTCACCACTGGGACAGGGAAGTTCCTATAATTCACCCCTCCACTTT.

The rearrangement joins TRBV25-1 to TRBJ1-4; no firm D call. From germline, CDR1 is MGHDK and CDR2 SYGVNS. The CDR3 consists of 11 residues. V lost 9 bases, J lost 5 bases, and 7 bases lay in between. CDR3 nucleotide sequence: TGTGCCAGTGGCCGCAATGAAAAACTGTTTTTT. Amino acids: CASGRNEKLFF.

This chain links TRBV9 with TRBJ2-7, with D perhaps matching TRBD2 (6 bases). V dropped 3 bases and J dropped 7 bases, with 14 bases sitting between them. Germline CDR1 and CDR2: SGDLS and YYNGEE. The CDR3 runs 13 residues. The CDR3 DNA is TGTGCCAGCAGCGCAAGACTAGGAGGTGAGCAGTACTTC. Translation gives CASSARLGGEQYF.

The chain is built from TRBV7-8 and TRBJ1-2; no reliable D call. The germline gives CDR1 SGHVS, CDR2 FQNEAQ. V was cut by 2 bases and J by 6 bases, with 10 bases left in between. The length of the CDR3 is 13 residues. The CDR3 bases are TGTGCCAGCAGCTTATCACCACCGAATGGCTACACCTTC. The encoded protein is CASSLSPPNGYTF.